These 27 T cell receptor beta chains originate from one sample sequenced in a study of human T cells and chemical hapten exposure. TCRdb ran MiXCR on the RACE reads and lists one entry per CDR3 protein. Found here are 80,000 to 100,000 distinct CDR3 sequences, 10% to 12% of them singletons; the top ten hold about 3.1%. Time point indicated: pre-sensitization, week 0. The treatment is: therapeutic diphenylcyclopropenone sensitization with weekly scalp DPC. This specimen consisted of whole blood, obtained in connection with sensitization to the hapten diphenylcyclopropenone (DPC). The source is a woman aged 60-70 years with alopecia areata. Some clones in this sample may be carry-over from other donors' samples.

This clonotype was seen ten or more times. V gene TRBV7-9 combines with J gene TRBJ1-4; D remains unclear. Germline CDR1 reads SEHNR; CDR2 reads FQNEAQ (reference sequence). The CDR3 extends over 16 amino acids. The V end lost 2 bases, the J end lost 3 bases, and 13 bases lay between the germline ends. The CDR3: CASSLRTPEPNEKLFF. CDR3 nucleotides: TGTGCCAGCAGCTTACGGACCCCTGAACCTAATGAAAAACTGTTTTTT.

The chain is built from TRBV20-1 and TRBJ1-1; tentatively, D is TRBD1 (5 bases). From germline, CDR1 is DFQATT and CDR2 SNEGSKA (reference sequence). The CDR3 is 11 residues long. The CDR3 reads CSRRRTGEAFF. The CDR3 DNA reads as TGCAGCCGCAGGAGAACAGGTGAAGCTTTCTTT.

This clonotype was observed many times. The chain employs TRBV6-1 and TRBJ1-1; D is perhaps TRBD1 (6 bases). CDR1 is MNHNS and CDR2 is SASEGT in the germline V gene. The CDR3 length is 15 residues. Trimming shortened V by 5 bases and J by 0 bases, and 13 bases separated the two germline ends. CDR3 nucleotide sequence: TGTGCCAGCAGTAACTGGGGGGCGATGAACACTGAAGCTTTCTTT. It specifies CASSNWGAMNTEAFF.

This chain uses TRBV5-4 with TRBJ2-5, with TRBD2 matching over 16 bases. The germline V gene has CDR1 SGHNT and CDR2 YYREEE (reference sequence). J lost 5 bases, V lost 4 bases, and 8 bases had no gene match. The CDR3 covers 17 residues. In DNA, the CDR3 is TGTGCCAGCAGCCCCGGGACTAGCGGGGGGGCTCGGGAGACCCAGTACTTC. As protein: CASSPGTSGGARETQYF.

This clonotype was detected a few times. The chain carries TRBV5-1 and TRBJ2-4; no clear D gene. The germline CDR1 and CDR2 sequences are SGHRS and YFSETQ. This CDR3 has 13 amino acids. V was trimmed by 3 bases and J by 4 bases, leaving 8 bases between them. As DNA, the CDR3 is TGCGCCAGCAGCTACAGCGAGAAAAACATTCAGTACTTC. Translating gives CASSYSEKNIQYF.

This clonotype was recorded many times. V and J are TRBV6-1 and TRBJ2-1, with D perhaps TRBD2 (6 bases). Trimming left V 4 bases short and J 5 bases short, with 12 bases between. Germline V gives CDR1 MNHNS, CDR2 SASEGT. The CDR3 is 14 amino acids. In nucleotides, the CDR3 is TGTGCCAGCAGTGGGGACTGGCGGGACAATGAGCAGTTCTTC. Translation gives CASSGDWRDNEQFF.

This clonotype was picked up a small number of times. This chain uses TRBV6-5 with TRBJ1-1, with 9 bases fitting TRBD1. The CDR3 runs to 14 residues. Germline CDR1 MNHEY, CDR2 SVGAGI. J gave up 11 bases and V 7 bases, and 14 bases lay outside the gene matches. The CDR3, as DNA: TGTGCCAGCACCCTTCCGGGACAGGGCGGTGAGGCTTTCTTT. Protein product: CASTLPGQGGEAFF.

This clonotype was counted at least ten times. CDR3 amino acids: CASSFRGPDYGYTF. Written as DNA, the CDR3 is TGCGCCAGCAGCTTCCGGGGGCCCGACTATGGCTACACCTTC. This chain links TRBV5-1 with TRBJ1-2; weak D call: TRBD1 (6 bases). In germline, CDR1 is SGHRS, CDR2 YFSETQ. The CDR3 covers 14 residues. Trimming left V 2 bases short and J 3 bases short, with 11 bases between.

This clonotype was found many times. The CDR3 is CSAAPRDTEAFF. As DNA, the CDR3 is TGCAGCGCCGCCCCCAGGGACACTGAAGCTTTCTTT. The chain uses TRBV29-1 and TRBJ1-1; weak D call: TRBD1 (5 bases). The germline V gene encodes CDR1 SQVTM and CDR2 ANQGSEA. V dropped 7 bases and J dropped 3 bases, with 12 bases sitting between them. The CDR3 has 12 residues. The variable domain in full, completed from reference TRBV29-1 and TRBJ1-1, reads SAVISQKPSRDICQRGTSLTIQCQVDSQVTMMFWYRQQPGQSLTLIATANQGSEATYESGFVIDKFPISRPNLTFSTLTVSNMSPEDSSIYLCSAAPRDTEAFFGQGTRLTVV.

This clonotype was seen many times. The chain combines TRBV3-1 with TRBJ1-2; D uncertain. Trimming removed 0 bases at V and 4 bases at J, with 6 bases between. Germline V lookup: CDR1 LGHDT, CDR2 YNNKEL (reference sequence). CDR3 length: 13 residues. The CDR3 is CASSQEEIYGYTF. DNA for the CDR3: TGTGCCAGCAGCCAAGAGGAAATCTATGGCTACACCTTC.

The chain has TRBV4-1 and TRBJ1-3; no definite D call. Germline V gives CDR1 MGHRA, CDR2 YSYEKL. Trimming took off 0 bases at V and 0 bases at J, with 9 bases between the two ends. The CDR3 contains 16 residues. The CDR3 DNA follows: TGCGCCAGCAGCCAAGAAGAGATACCCTCTGGAAACACCATATATTTT. Translated, it gives CASSQEEIPSGNTIYF.

This clonotype turned up a few times. V usage is TRBV7-6 and J usage is TRBJ1-6; D unresolved. The V end was cut by 4 bases, the J end by 11 bases, with 15 bases between. CDR3 size: 14 residues. Germline CDR1 is SGHVS and CDR2 is FNYEAQ. CDR3 nucleotide sequence: TGTGCCAGCAGCTCGGATCCCCTCGGGGCACCCCTCCACTTT. It yields the protein CASSSDPLGAPLHF.

This clonotype was recorded many times. The chain couples TRBV4-1 to TRBJ2-5, with 10 bases that match TRBD2. V lost 1 base to trimming and J lost 1 base; unmatched junction nucleotides: 6. The CDR3 has 17 residues. Germline assignment: CDR1 MGHRA and CDR2 YSYEKL. CDR3 bases: TGCGCCAGCAGCCAAGTTTTGGCTAGCGGGGGCCAAGAGACCCAGTACTTC. Translating gives CASSQVLASGGQETQYF.

The chain is built from TRBV7-9 and TRBJ2-7; D is perhaps TRBD1 (5 bases). With 1 base removed from V and 3 bases from J, the gap between germline ends came to 10 bases. The CDR3 covers 14 residues. Germline CDR1 reads SEHNR; CDR2 reads FQNEAQ (reference sequence). CDR3 bases: TGTGCCAGCAGCTTAGATCAGGGTATCTACGAGCAGTACTTC. Its protein is CASSLDQGIYEQYF.

This clonotype showed up many times. This chain links TRBV23-1 with TRBJ2-6, with a weak D call TRBD1 (6 bases). TRBV23-1 is noted as an ORF with a role that remains uncertain. The CDR3 totals 18 residues. V was cut by 7 bases and J by 1 base, with 20 bases left in between. The CDR3 DNA reads TGCGCCAGCACGCGAAACCGGGACACAATTTCTGGGGCCAACGTCCTGACTTTC. This sequence encodes CASTRNRDTISGANVLTF.

This clonotype was counted many times. The J gene is TRBJ1-4, the V gene TRBV12-3 or TRBV12-4, with a tentative D call TRBD1 (5 bases). V dropped 7 bases and J dropped 2 bases, with 23 bases sitting between them. The CDR3 runs 18 residues. The CDR3 nucleotides read TGTGCCAGCAAACCGACCCCCGGCAGGGCGGGGACTAATGAAAAACTGTTTTTT. Protein: CASKPTPGRAGTNEKLFF.

This clonotype was seen many times. The genes are TRBV2 and TRBJ2-2; no firm D call. Germline CDR1 and CDR2: SNHLY and FYNNEI. V lost 4 bases and J lost 8, with 2 bases in between. The CDR3 totals 10 residues. CDR3 in amino acids: CASSGGELFF. CDR3 in DNA: TGTGCCAGCAGTGGGGGGGAGCTGTTTTTT.

This clonotype has a count of ten or more. The V call is TRBV6-1, the J call TRBJ2-2; 7 nucleotides line up with TRBD1. The CDR3 totals 15 residues. V lost 8 bases to trimming and J lost 7 bases; unmatched junction nucleotides: 13. Germline V gene lookup returns CDR1 MNHNS and CDR2 SASEGT. CDR3 DNA sequence: TGTGCCAGCGGAGGACAGGCTCGAAATGGCGGGGAGCTGTTTTTT. This sequence encodes CASGGQARNGGELFF.

This chain connects TRBV19 to TRBJ2-1; 9 bases match TRBD1. CDR1 and CDR2 (germline): LNHDA, SQIVND (reference sequence). The CDR3 is made up of 18 amino acids. V shed 0 bases, J shed 7 bases, and the junction held 13 bases outside the gene matches. The CDR3 here is CASSIDSPPGQGRNEQFF. The CDR3 DNA sequence: TGTGCCAGTAGTATAGATAGCCCTCCGGGACAGGGTCGAAATGAGCAGTTCTTC.

This clonotype was detected many times. The chain is built from TRBV2 and TRBJ1-1; TRBD1 aligns across 11 bases. The CDR3 runs 14 residues. The V and J ends lost 6 bases and 6 bases, in that order; junction bases with no gene match: 6. Germline V gene lookup returns CDR1 SNHLY and CDR2 FYNNEI. In nucleotides, the CDR3 is TGTGCCAGCAGGGGGACAGGGGGTCGGGCTGAAGCTTTCTTT. This translates into CASRGTGGRAEAFF.

J is TRBJ2-6 and V is TRBV29-1; possibly TRBD2 for D (6 bases). V lost 7 bases and J 4 bases, leaving 8 bases between the germline ends. The CDR3 is 12 amino acids. In germline, CDR1 is SQVTM, CDR2 ANQGSEA. This chain's CDR3 is CSARGGANVLTF. CDR3 in DNA: TGCAGCGCCCGGGGGGGGGCCAACGTCCTGACTTTC.

V is TRBV7-2 and J is TRBJ2-3; 9 bases agree with TRBD2. The CDR3 has 14 amino acids. With V trimmed by 5 bases and J by 4 bases, 4 bases remained unmatched. Germline CDR1 reads SGHTA; CDR2 reads FQGNSA. CDR3 protein: CASSPGTSPDTQYF. Here the CDR3 DNA reads TGTGCCAGCAGCCCCGGGACTAGCCCAGATACGCAGTATTTT. Variable domain in full (rest from reference TRBV7-2 and TRBJ2-3): GAGVSQSPSNKVTEKGKDVELRCDPISGHTALYWYRQSLGQGLEFLIYFQGNSAPDKSGLPSDRFSAERTGGSVSTLTIQRTQQEDSAVYLCASSPGTSPDTQYFGPGTRLTVL.

This clonotype was counted ten times or more. The chain joins TRBV9 to TRBJ2-1; D is perhaps TRBD1 or TRBD2 (5 bases each). V was clipped by 2 bases and J by 7 bases, with 16 bases between them. Germline V gives CDR1 SGDLS, CDR2 YYNGEE. This CDR3 region has 15 residues. This CDR3 reads CASSVTRDGRNEQFF. The CDR3, as DNA: TGTGCCAGCAGCGTTACCCGGGACGGAAGAAATGAGCAGTTCTTC.

This clonotype was observed a handful of times. This chain links TRBV5-1 with TRBJ2-6, with TRBD1 as a possible D gene (5 bases). Germline V gives CDR1 SGHRS, CDR2 YFSETQ. The CDR3 spans 15 residues. The ends were cut back, 2 bases at V and 0 bases at J, with 6 bases in the middle. CDR3 coding DNA: TGCGCCAGCAGCTTAGACAGCTCTGGGGCCAACGTCCTGACTTTC. Translating it yields CASSLDSSGANVLTF.

The chain links TRBV5-1 to TRBJ2-1, with 7 bases aligning to TRBD1. J lost 2 bases, V lost 2 bases, and 4 bases had no gene match. The CDR3 extends over 15 amino acids. Germline V lookup: CDR1 SGHRS, CDR2 YFSETQ. The CDR3: CASSFGQGAYNEQFF. CDR3 DNA: TGCGCCAGCAGCTTCGGCCAGGGGGCCTACAATGAGCAGTTCTTC.

This clonotype occurred many times. The chain carries TRBV4-1 and TRBJ1-5, with TRBD1 matching 10 bases. The germline V gene has CDR1 MGHRA and CDR2 YSYEKL. The V and J ends lost 5 bases and 3 bases, in that order; junction bases with no gene match: 13. The CDR3 contains 18 residues. The CDR3 sequence: CASSTRTRTGGINQPQHF. The CDR3 region has the DNA TGCGCCAGCAGCACTCGAACCCGGACAGGGGGTATCAATCAGCCCCAGCATTTT.

This clonotype has more than one count but fewer than ten. The chain joins TRBV7-3 to TRBJ2-1; D is undetermined. Germline V CDR1 and CDR2: SGHTA, FQGTGA. Deletions cut 1 base from V and 5 bases from J, with 6 bases between. The length of the CDR3 is 13 residues. The CDR3 here is CASSLMTDNEQFF. CDR3 DNA sequence: TGTGCCAGCAGCTTAATGACGGACAATGAGCAGTTCTTC.